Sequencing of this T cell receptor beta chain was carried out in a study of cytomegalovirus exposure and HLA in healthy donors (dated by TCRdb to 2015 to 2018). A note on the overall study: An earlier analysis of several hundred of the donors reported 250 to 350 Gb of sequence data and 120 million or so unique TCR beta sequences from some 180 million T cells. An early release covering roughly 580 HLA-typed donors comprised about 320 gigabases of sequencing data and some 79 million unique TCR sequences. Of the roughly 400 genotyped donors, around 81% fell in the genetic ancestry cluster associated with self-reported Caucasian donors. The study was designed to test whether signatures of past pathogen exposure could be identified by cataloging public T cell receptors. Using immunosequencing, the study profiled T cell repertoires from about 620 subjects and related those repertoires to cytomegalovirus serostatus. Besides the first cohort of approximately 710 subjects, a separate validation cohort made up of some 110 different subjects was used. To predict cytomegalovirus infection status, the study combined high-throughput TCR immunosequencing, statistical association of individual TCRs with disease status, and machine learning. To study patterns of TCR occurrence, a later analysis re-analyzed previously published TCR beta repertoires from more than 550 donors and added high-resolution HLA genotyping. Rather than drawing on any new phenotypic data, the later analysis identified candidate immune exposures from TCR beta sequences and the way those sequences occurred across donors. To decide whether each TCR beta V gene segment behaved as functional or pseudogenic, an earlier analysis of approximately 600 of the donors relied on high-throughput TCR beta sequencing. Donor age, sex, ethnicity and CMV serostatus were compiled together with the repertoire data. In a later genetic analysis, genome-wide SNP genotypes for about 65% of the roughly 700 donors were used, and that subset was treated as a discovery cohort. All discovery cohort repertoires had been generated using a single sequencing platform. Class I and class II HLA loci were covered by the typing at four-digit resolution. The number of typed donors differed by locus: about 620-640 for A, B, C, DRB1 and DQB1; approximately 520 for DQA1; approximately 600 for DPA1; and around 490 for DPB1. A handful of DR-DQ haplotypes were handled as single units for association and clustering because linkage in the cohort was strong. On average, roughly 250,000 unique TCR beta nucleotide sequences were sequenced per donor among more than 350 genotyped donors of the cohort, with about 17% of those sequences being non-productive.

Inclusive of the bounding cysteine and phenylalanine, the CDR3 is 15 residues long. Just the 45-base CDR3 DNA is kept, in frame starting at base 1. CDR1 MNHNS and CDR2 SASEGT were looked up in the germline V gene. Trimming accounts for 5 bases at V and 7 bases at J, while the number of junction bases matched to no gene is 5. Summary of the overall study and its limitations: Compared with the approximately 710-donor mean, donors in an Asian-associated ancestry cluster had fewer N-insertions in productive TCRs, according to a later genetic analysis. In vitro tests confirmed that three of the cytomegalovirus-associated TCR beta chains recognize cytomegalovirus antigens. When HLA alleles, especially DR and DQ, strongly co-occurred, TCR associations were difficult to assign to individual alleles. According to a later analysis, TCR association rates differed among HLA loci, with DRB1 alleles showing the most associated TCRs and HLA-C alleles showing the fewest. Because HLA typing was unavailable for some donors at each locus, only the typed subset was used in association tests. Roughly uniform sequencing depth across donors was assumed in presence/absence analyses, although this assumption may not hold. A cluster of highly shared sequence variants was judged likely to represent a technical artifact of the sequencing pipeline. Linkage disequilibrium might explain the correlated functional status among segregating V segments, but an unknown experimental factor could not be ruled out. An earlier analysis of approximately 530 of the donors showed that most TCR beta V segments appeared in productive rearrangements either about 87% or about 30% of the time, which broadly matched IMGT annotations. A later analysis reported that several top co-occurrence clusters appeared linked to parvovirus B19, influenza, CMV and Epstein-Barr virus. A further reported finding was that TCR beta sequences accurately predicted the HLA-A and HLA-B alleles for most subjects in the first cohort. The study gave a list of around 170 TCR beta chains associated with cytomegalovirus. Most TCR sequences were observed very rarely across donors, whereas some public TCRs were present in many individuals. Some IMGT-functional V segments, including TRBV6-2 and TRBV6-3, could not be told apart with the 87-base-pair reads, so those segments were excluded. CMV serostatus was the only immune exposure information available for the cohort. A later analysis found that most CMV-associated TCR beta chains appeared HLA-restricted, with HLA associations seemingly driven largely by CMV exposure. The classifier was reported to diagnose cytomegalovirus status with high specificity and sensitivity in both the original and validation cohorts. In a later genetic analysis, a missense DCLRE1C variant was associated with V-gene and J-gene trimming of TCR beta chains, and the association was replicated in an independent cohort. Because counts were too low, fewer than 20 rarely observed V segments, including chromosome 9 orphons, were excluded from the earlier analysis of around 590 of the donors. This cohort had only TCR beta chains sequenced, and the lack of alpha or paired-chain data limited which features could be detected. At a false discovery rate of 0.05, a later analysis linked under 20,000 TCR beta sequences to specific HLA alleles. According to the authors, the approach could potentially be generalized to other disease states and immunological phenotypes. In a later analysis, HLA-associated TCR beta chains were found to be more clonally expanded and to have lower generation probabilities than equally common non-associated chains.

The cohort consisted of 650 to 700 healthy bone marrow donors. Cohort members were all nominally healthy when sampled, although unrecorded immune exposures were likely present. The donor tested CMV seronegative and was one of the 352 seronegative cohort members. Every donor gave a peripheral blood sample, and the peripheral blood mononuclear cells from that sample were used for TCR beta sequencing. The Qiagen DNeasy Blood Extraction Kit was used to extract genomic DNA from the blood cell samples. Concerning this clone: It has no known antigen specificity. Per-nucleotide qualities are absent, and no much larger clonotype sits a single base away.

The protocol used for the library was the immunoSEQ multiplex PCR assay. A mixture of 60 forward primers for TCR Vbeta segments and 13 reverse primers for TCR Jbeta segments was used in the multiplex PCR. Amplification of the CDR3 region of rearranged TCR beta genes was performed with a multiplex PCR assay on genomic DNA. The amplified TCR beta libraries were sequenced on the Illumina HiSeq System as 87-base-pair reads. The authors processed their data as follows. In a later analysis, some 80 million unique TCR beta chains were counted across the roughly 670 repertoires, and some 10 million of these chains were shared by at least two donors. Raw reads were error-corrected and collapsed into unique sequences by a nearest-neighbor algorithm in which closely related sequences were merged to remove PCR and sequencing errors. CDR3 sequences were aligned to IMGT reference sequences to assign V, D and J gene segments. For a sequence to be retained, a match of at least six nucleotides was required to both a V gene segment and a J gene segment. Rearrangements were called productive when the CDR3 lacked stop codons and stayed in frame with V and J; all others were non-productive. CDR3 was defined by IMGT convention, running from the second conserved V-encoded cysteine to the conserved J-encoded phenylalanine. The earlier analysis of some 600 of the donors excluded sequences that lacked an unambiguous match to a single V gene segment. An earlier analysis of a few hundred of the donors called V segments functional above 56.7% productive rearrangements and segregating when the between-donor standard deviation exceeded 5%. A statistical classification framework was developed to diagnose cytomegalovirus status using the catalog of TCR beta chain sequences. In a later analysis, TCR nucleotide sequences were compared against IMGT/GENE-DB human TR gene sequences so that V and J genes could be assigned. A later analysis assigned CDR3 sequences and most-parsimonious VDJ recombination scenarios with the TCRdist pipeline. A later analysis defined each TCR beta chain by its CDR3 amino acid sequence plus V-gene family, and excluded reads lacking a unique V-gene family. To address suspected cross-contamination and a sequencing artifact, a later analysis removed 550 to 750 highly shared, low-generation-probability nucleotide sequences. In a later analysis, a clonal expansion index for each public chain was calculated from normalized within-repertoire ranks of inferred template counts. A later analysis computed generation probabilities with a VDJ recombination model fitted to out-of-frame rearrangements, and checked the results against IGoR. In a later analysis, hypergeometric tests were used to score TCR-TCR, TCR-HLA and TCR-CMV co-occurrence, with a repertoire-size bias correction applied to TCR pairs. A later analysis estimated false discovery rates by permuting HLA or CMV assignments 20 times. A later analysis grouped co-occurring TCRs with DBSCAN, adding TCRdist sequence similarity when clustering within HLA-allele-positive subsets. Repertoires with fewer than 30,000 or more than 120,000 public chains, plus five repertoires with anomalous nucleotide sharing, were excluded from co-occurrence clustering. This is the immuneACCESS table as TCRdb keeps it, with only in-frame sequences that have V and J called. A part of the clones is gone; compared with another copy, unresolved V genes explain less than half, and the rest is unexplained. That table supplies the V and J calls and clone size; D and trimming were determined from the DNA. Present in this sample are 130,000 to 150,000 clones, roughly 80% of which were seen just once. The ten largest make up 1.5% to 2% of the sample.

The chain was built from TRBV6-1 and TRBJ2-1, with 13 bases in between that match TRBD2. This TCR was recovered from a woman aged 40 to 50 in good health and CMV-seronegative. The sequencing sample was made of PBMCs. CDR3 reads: CASSSGTSGNNEQFF. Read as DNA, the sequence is TGTGCCAGCAGTAGCGGGACTAGCGGGAATAATGAGCAGTTCTTC.